This T cell receptor (beta chain) is from a study of shared clonotypes between healthy human individuals. Study results and limitations: Generation of non-shared clonotypes was less probable than generation of clonotypes shared by all four donors.

On this clone: What it binds is unknown.

Method: immunoSEQ multiplex PCR; TCRdb's copy keeps in-frame clones and lacks some. The sample lists 1.4 million or so clones, approximately 98.5% seen once, with 0.36% in the top ten. The CDR3 is made up of 14 amino acids. The V and J ends lost 6 bases and 7 bases respectively, with 19 bases between them. Germline V gene lookup returns CDR1 KGHSH and CDR2 LQKENI. Sequencing was done on a sample of naive CD4+ T cells sorted from blood. Subset indicated: CD45RA+ positively selected. This receptor was obtained from a man in his thirties or forties in good health. The chain recombines TRBV18 with TRBJ2-7, with D uncertain. The CDR3 reads CASSSDARNSEQYF. CDR3 coding DNA: TGTGCCAGCTCGAGCGACGCGCGGAACTCAGAGCAGTACTTC.